This T cell receptor (beta chain) was observed in a study of a mutant IDH1 vaccine in newly diagnosed glioma. Study details: Pretreatment consisted of radiotherapy, temozolomide, or both, with most receiving both. V12 occurred at week 35 and V13 at week 47. General study findings and limits: There seemed to be no relation between pseudoprogression and changes in top peripheral T cell clonotypes.

This sample's time point: week 35, safety follow-up. The vaccine gave 300 ug of a 20-mer mutant IDH1 peptide subcutaneously per dose. Germline V gene data show CDR1 as SEHNR and CDR2 as FQNEAQ (reference sequence). V lost 0 bases and J lost 2; bases outside the gene matches: 6. The CDR3 runs 16 residues. About this clone itself: Its antigen is not identified.

Profiled with immunoSEQ multiplex PCR; TCRdb holds only in-frame clones, not every one. The repertoire holds about 69,000 clones, with around 86% as singletons. The TCR comes from a young man with glioma. Sequenced material: PBMCs, taken from a glioma patient whose treatment included an IDH1 peptide vaccine. The genes are TRBV7-9 and TRBJ2-5, with TRBD2 matching over 7 bases. The CDR3 DNA is TGTGCCAGCAGCTTAGCCCTAGCGGTATTACAAGAGACCCAGTACTTC. Translating gives CASSLALAVLQETQYF.